The T cell receptor beta chain under discussion was sequenced for a study of shared T cell receptors in the human thymus. TCRdb's table, derived via immunoSEQ multiplex PCR, lists solely in-frame clones and lacks some. Among around 68,000 clones listed, about 96% were seen once. This CDR3 contains 13 residues. In germline, CDR1 is MNHEY, CDR2 SVGAGI. V lost 4 bases to trimming and J lost 2 bases; unmatched junction nucleotides: 1. The chain combines TRBV6-5 with TRBJ1-2; TRBD1 matches 7 bases. The sequence came from a human donor. Specimen: thymocytes. The CDR3 reads CASSLTGNYGYTF. The CDR3 bases are TGTGCCAGCAGTTTGACAGGGAACTATGGCTACACCTTC.